The 29 T cell receptor beta chains below were found in one sample sequenced in a study of blood T cell repertoires in COVID-19. Repertoires were generated with immunoSEQ multiplex PCR, while TCRdb's copy carries only in-frame clones and drops some. The sample has over 350,000 clones, around 89% seen once; the top ten hold more than 4%. The specimen was peripheral blood. These receptors were obtained from a woman aged 30 to 39 with acute or convalescent COVID-19.

The rearrangement joins TRBV6-5 to TRBJ2-2; D is possibly TRBD1 (5 bases). V lost 2 bases to trimming and J lost 5 bases, with 12 bases between them. Germline CDR1 and CDR2: MNHEY and SVGAGI. The CDR3 loop spans 15 amino acids. Here the CDR3 reads CASSYVGLGTGELFF. CDR3 coding DNA: TGTGCCAGCAGTTACGTGGGGCTTGGGACCGGGGAGCTGTTTTTT.

The rearrangement links TRBV4-1 to TRBJ2-2, with D possibly being TRBD1 (6 bases). CDR3 length: 15 residues. From germline, CDR1 is MGHRA and CDR2 YSYEKL. V lost 1 base and J 4 bases, leaving 10 bases between the germline ends. CDR3 residues: CASSQAQGITGELFF. CDR3 nucleotide sequence: TGCGCCAGCAGCCAAGCCCAGGGGATCACCGGGGAGCTGTTTTTT.

V is TRBV2 and J is TRBJ1-5, with a weak D call TRBD1 (6 bases). This CDR3 is built from 16 residues. V lost 0 bases to trimming and J lost 4 bases, with 13 bases between them. Germline loops: CDR1 SNHLY, CDR2 FYNNEI. The CDR3 DNA reads TGTGCCAGCAGTGAAGCGAGGGGGGGAAGGAATCAGCCCCAGCATTTT. This translates into CASSEARGGRNQPQHF. The full variable domain, rest sourced from reference TRBV2 and TRBJ1-5, is EPEVTQTPSHQVTQMGQEVILRCVPISNHLYFYWYRQILGQKVEFLVSFYNNEISEKSEIFDDQFSVERPDGSNFTLKIRSTKLEDSAMYFCASSEARGGRNQPQHFGDGTRLSIL.

This clone was detected only once. CDR3 in amino acids: CASSLPTGVPYEQYF. As DNA, the CDR3 is TGTGCCAGCAGTTTGCCCACAGGGGTCCCCTACGAGCAGTACTTC. V and J are TRBV28 and TRBJ2-7, with 7 bases fitting TRBD1. CDR1 and CDR2 from the germline V gene are MDHEN and SYDVKM. The CDR3 is 15 residues long. Trimming took 3 bases from V and 2 from J; bases not matched to a gene: 7.

The sample holds one count of this clone. The chain has TRBV11-2 and TRBJ2-7, with 10 bases fitting TRBD1. This CDR3 contains 16 residues. Germline V CDR1 and CDR2: SGHAT, FQNNGV. Germline trimming cut 3 bases from V and 5 bases from J; bases unmatched to any gene: 10. CDR3 region: CASSFRQGAQVHEQYF. In DNA form, the CDR3 reads TGTGCCAGCAGCTTTAGACAGGGGGCGCAGGTCCACGAGCAGTACTTC. The full variable domain, completed using reference TRBV11-2 and TRBJ2-7, is EAGVAQSPRYKIIEKRQSVAFWCNPISGHATLYWYQQILGQGPKLLIQFQNNGVVDDSQLPKDRFSAERLKGVDSTLKIQPAKLEDSAVYLCASSFRQGAQVHEQYFGPGTRLTVT.

The chain employs TRBV11-2 and TRBJ2-1, with D perhaps matching TRBD2 (6 bases). This CDR3 comprises 16 residues. Between the trimmed V and J ends, which lost 8 bases and 1 base, there was a span of 18 bases. Germline V gene sequence: CDR1 SGHAT, CDR2 FQNNGV. The CDR3 coding sequence is TGTGCCAGCCTACGAGGAGGGGTACAATCCTACAATGAGCAGTTCTTC. It specifies CASLRGGVQSYNEQFF.

The chain is built from TRBV7-6 and TRBJ2-4, with 13 bases aligning to TRBD2. The CDR3 sequence is 17 residues long. CDR1 SGHVS and CDR2 FNYEAQ come from the germline V gene. The V gene end was trimmed by 5 bases and the J gene end by 6 bases; junction bases not matched to a gene: 10. The CDR3 loop reads CASSALAGGLLGNIQYF. CDR3 DNA sequence: TGTGCCAGCAGCGCACTAGCGGGGGGGCTTCTGGGAAACATTCAGTACTTC.

This rearrangement joins TRBV20-1 to TRBJ2-7; 7 nucleotides match TRBD1. The ends lost 4 bases at V and 6 bases at J; junction bases unmatched: 3. This CDR3 has 11 residues. Germline-derived CDR1 and CDR2 are DFQATT and SNEGSKA (reference sequence). CDR3 sequence: CSAMTGFEQYF. CDR3 DNA: TGCAGTGCTATGACAGGGTTCGAGCAGTACTTC.

The gene calls are TRBV15 and TRBJ1-3, with 10 positions matching TRBD1. The CDR3 is 18 residues long. V shed 6 bases, J shed 0 bases, and the junction held 11 bases outside the gene matches. Germline-derived CDR1 and CDR2 are LNHNV and YYDKDF (reference sequence). As DNA, the CDR3 is TGTGCCACCAGGGGGACAGGGGCTATACTATACTCTGGAAACACCATATATTTT. This translates into CATRGTGAILYSGNTIYF.

The V gene is TRBV24-1, the J gene TRBJ2-1; 9 positions match TRBD1. The CDR3 has 17 amino acids. J was trimmed by 7 bases and V by 3 bases; bases with no gene match: 12. Germline values: CDR1 KGHDR, CDR2 SFDVKD. This CDR3 is CATSDPSGTGTKNEQFF. The CDR3 DNA follows: TGTGCCACCAGTGATCCCTCCGGGACAGGGACTAAGAATGAGCAGTTCTTC.

The chain joins TRBV29-1 to TRBJ2-1, with D possibly matching TRBD1 (6 bases). CDR1 is SQVTM, CDR2 ANQGSEA, per germline. The CDR3 has 15 residues. The V gene lost 4 bases and the J gene lost 1 base, with 14 bases spanning the gap. CDR3 nucleotide sequence: TGCAGCGTTGGATCAGGGGCAGGTTCCTACAATGAGCAGTTCTTC. Amino acids: CSVGSGAGSYNEQFF.

The V gene is TRBV5-1, the J gene TRBJ2-2; D gene uncertain. V lost 0 bases and J 7 bases, leaving 10 bases between the germline ends. This CDR3 comprises 14 residues. Germline-derived CDR1 and CDR2 are SGHRS and YFSETQ. The CDR3 DNA is TGCGCCAGCAGCTTGGATCCGGGTCTCGGGGAGCTGTTTTTT. Residues: CASSLDPGLGELFF.

J is TRBJ2-1 and V is TRBV12-5; 10 positions match TRBD1. The ends lost 5 bases at V and 9 bases at J; junction bases unmatched: 10. The CDR3 totals 15 residues. Germline V gene data show CDR1 as LGHNT and CDR2 as FRNRAP. DNA for the CDR3: TGTGCTAGTGGTACCTCCGGGACAGGGGACTTTGAGCAGTTCTTC. Translating gives CASGTSGTGDFEQFF.

The chain has TRBV6-5 and TRBJ2-3; 7 bases map to TRBD1. The CDR3 runs to 15 residues. Per the germline V gene, CDR1 is MNHEY and CDR2 is SVGAGI. The V and J ends lost 7 bases and 0 bases, in that order; junction bases with no gene match: 7. The DNA for the CDR3 is TGTGCCAGCATTGCTGGGGACAGAAGCACAGATACGCAGTATTTT. This codes for CASIAGDRSTDTQYF.

V usage is TRBV29-1 and J usage is TRBJ2-7, with 7 positions matching TRBD1. Germline CDR1 is SQVTM and CDR2 is ANQGSEA. Trimming cost V 4 bases and J 2 bases; bases outside gene matches: 2. This CDR3 is built from 12 residues. CDR3 in amino acids: CSVGGGTYEQYF. For the CDR3, the DNA is TGCAGCGTTGGAGGGGGCACCTACGAGCAGTACTTC.

The chain links TRBV5-1 to TRBJ1-1; D uncertain. CDR3 length equals 13 residues. CDR1 SGHRS and CDR2 YFSETQ come from the germline V gene. Trimming took off 1 base at V and 3 bases at J, with 7 bases between the two ends. CDR3 region: CASSLSGDTEAFF. As DNA, the CDR3 is TGCGCCAGCAGCTTGAGCGGGGACACTGAAGCTTTCTTT.

The chain couples TRBV7-9 to TRBJ1-4, with D maybe TRBD1 (5 bases). The CDR3 spans 15 residues. V dropped 5 bases and J dropped 3 bases, with 13 bases sitting between them. Looked up from germline, CDR1 is SEHNR and CDR2 is FQNEAQ (reference sequence). The CDR3 protein is CASSLGLLANEKLFF. CDR3 bases: TGTGCCAGCAGCCTGGGACTGCTAGCTAATGAAAAACTGTTTTTT.

The chain uses TRBV28 and TRBJ1-2; the D is unclear. V gave up 4 bases and J gave up 6 bases, with 15 bases separating them. The V gene's germline CDR1 is MDHEN and CDR2 SYDVKM. This CDR3 is built from 14 residues. DNA for the CDR3: TGTGCCAGCAGTTCCCGAGCAGGCCCCAATGGCTACACCTTC. It specifies CASSSRAGPNGYTF.

This clone came up once. The chain links TRBV21-1 to TRBJ2-1; the table's D call, TRBD1, has no DNA check behind it. TRBV21-1 is a listed pseudogene. The CDR3 runs 14 residues. The CDR3 protein is CASSGHLVYNEQFF. The CDR3 bases are TGTGCCAGCAGCGGCCACCTTGTATACAATGAGCAGTTCTTC.

This rearrangement joins TRBV28 to TRBJ2-1, with D possibly TRBD1 on 6 matching bases. This CDR3 comprises 12 residues. V lost 5 bases and J 6 bases, leaving 8 bases between the germline ends. Germline loops: CDR1 MDHEN, CDR2 SYDVKM. In nucleotides, the CDR3 is TGTGCCAGCAGTGGGACACGCAATGAGCAGTTCTTC. This codes for CASSGTRNEQFF. Full variable domain (remainder filled in from reference TRBV28 and TRBJ2-1): DVKVTQSSRYLVKRTGEKVFLECVQDMDHENMFWYRQDPGLGLRLIYFSYDVKMKEKGDIPEGYSVSREKKERFSLILESASTNQTSMYLCASSGTRNEQFFGPGTRLTVL.

The rearrangement links TRBV19 to TRBJ2-7; perhaps TRBD1 as D (6 bases). V dropped 5 bases and J dropped 6 bases, with 14 bases sitting between them. Germline V gene data show CDR1 as LNHDA and CDR2 as SQIVND (reference sequence). The CDR3 totals 13 residues. The CDR3 DNA sequence: TGTGCCAGTAGTCAGACAGGAACCCGCGAGCAGTACTTC. Amino acid sequence: CASSQTGTREQYF.

V is TRBV7-9 and J is TRBJ1-1; D ambiguous. This CDR3 is built from 15 residues. V lost 5 bases and J lost 4, with 17 bases in between. Germline V CDR1 and CDR2: SEHNR, FQNEAQ (reference sequence). The CDR3 protein is CASSPNHGELTEAFF. The CDR3, as DNA: TGTGCCAGCAGCCCGAACCACGGGGAGCTCACTGAAGCTTTCTTT.

A few counts support this clone. This chain links TRBV4-1 with TRBJ1-2, with 7 bases fitting TRBD1. This CDR3 is built from 17 residues. The V gene's germline CDR1 is MGHRA and CDR2 YSYEKL. With 3 bases clipped from V and 3 bases from J, the junction kept 13 bases outside the gene matches. The CDR3, as DNA: TGCGCCAGCAGCCAGCCACCGACAGGGCAAATCTACTATGGCTACACCTTC. Protein product: CASSQPPTGQIYYGYTF.

This chain uses TRBV5-6 with TRBJ2-2; 7 positions agree with TRBD1. The CDR3 is 14 residues long. J gave up 6 bases and V 1 base, and 3 bases lay outside the gene matches. Germline-derived CDR1 and CDR2 are SGHDT and YYEEEE. The CDR3 region is CASSLFQGAGELFF. CDR3 in DNA: TGTGCCAGCAGCTTGTTCCAGGGGGCCGGGGAGCTGTTTTTT. Supplemented by reference TRBV5-6 and TRBJ2-2, the full variable domain reads DAGVTQSPTHLIKTRGQQVTLRCSPKSGHDTVSWYQQALGQGPQFIFQYYEEEERQRGNFPDRFSGHQFPNYSSELNVNALLLGDSALYLCASSLFQGAGELFFGEGSRLTVL.

The chain uses TRBV7-2 and TRBJ1-2; 8 bases are a match to TRBD1. The V segment lost 5 bases and the J segment 4 bases; nucleotides outside the gene matches: 9. CDR3 size: 15 residues. CDR1 is SGHTA and CDR2 is FQGNSA in the germline V gene. The CDR3 region has the DNA TGTGCCAGCAGCCCACAGGGGGGTTTTAGCTATGGCTACACCTTC. Translated: CASSPQGGFSYGYTF.

This sequence joins TRBV9 and TRBJ2-3, with D tentatively TRBD2 (7 bases). The germline gives CDR1 SGDLS, CDR2 YYNGEE. The CDR3 sequence is 15 residues long. Trimming cost V 7 bases and J 5 bases, with 20 bases left between them. The CDR3 here is CASSGGPSFVDTQYF. The CDR3 nucleotides read TGTGCCAGCTCGGGGGGCCCTTCTTTCGTAGATACGCAGTATTTT.

This clone was counted a single time. Other DNA sequences in this specimen translate into the identical CDR3. The V gene is TRBV18, the J gene TRBJ2-1; 10 positions agree with TRBD2. CDR1 is KGHSH, CDR2 LQKENI, per germline. This CDR3 contains 15 residues. J lost 3 bases, V lost 3 bases, and 2 bases had no gene match. For the CDR3, the DNA is TGTGCCAGCTCACCTGAGCGGGGGGGCTACAATGAGCAGTTCTTC. Translating it yields CASSPERGGYNEQFF.

The genes are TRBV7-8 and TRBJ1-5, with 9 bases fitting TRBD1. The J segment lost 4 bases and the V segment lost 5 bases, leaving 3 bases of the junction unmatched. CDR1 is SGHVS and CDR2 is FQNEAQ in the germline V gene. The CDR3 contains 14 residues. The CDR3 sequence is CASSHGTGNQPQHF. DNA of the CDR3: TGTGCCAGCAGCCACGGGACAGGGAATCAGCCCCAGCATTTT.

In its sample, this clone was seen a few times. This rearrangement joins TRBV3-1 (or the pseudogene TRBV3-2) to TRBJ2-5; TRBD2 matches at 12 bases. This CDR3 comprises 17 residues. CDR1 and CDR2 (germline): LGHDT, YNNKEL (reference sequence). Germline trimming cut 4 bases from V and 2 bases from J; bases unmatched to any gene: 8. The CDR3: CASSPIGLAGIQETQYF. DNA for the CDR3: TGTGCCAGCAGCCCGATAGGACTAGCGGGGATTCAAGAGACCCAGTACTTC.